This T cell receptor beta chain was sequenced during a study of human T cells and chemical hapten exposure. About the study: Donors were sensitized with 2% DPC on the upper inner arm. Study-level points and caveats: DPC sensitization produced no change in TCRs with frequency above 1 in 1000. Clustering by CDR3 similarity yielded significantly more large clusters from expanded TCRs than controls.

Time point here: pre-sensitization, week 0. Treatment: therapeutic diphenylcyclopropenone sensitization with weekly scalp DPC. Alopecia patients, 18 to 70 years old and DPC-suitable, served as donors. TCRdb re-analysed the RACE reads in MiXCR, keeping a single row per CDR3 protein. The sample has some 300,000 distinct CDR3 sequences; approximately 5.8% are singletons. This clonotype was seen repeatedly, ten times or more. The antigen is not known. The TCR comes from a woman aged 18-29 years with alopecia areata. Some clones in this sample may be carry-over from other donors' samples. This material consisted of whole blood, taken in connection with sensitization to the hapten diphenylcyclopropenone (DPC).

This CDR3 is CASSVTRTASNTEAFF. CDR3 coding DNA: TGTGCCAGCAGTGTAACACGAACAGCATCGAACACTGAAGCTTTCTTT. This chain links TRBV6-2 or TRBV6-3 with TRBJ1-1; D is unresolved. The CDR3 runs 16 residues. CDR1 and CDR2 from the germline V gene are MNHEY and SVGEGT. V gave up 5 bases and J gave up 1 base, with 17 bases separating them.